One sample yielded the 30 T cell receptor beta chains listed below, sequenced in a study of monozygotic twins with inflammatory bowel disease. TCRdb reanalyzed the 5' RACE reads, giving one entry per CDR3 protein sequence and no DNA. The table for this sample gives 200,000 to 250,000 distinct CDR3 sequences. Material for sequencing was blood. The receptor set was obtained from a human donor with ulcerative colitis or Crohn's disease, or a healthy co-twin of an affected twin (not recorded which).

The chain carries TRBV7-7 and TRBJ2-3; TCRdb's assignment of TRBD2 cannot be checked, as there is no DNA. CDR3 length equals 16 residues. Per germline, CDR1 SSHAT and CDR2 FNYEAQ (reference sequence). The CDR3 spells CASSLRSGLNTDTQYF.

The chain carries TRBV5-1 and TRBJ2-1. Germline V gene lookup returns CDR1 SGHRS and CDR2 YFSETQ. The CDR3 is 13 residues long. The CDR3 sequence is CASSLETFNEQFF.

The chain couples TRBV7-2 to TRBJ2-5; the D call of TRBD1 rests on TCRdb alone, since no DNA is present to check it. Germline loops: CDR1 SGHTA, CDR2 FQGNSA. The CDR3 sequence is 15 residues long. The CDR3 sequence: CASSPTRDYPETQYF. Combining the CDR3 with reference TRBV7-2 and TRBJ2-5 gives the whole variable domain GAGVSQSPSNKVTEKGKDVELRCDPISGHTALYWYRQSLGQGLEFLIYFQGNSAPDKSGLPSDRFSAERTGGSVSTLTIQRTQQEDSAVYLCASSPTRDYPETQYFGPGTRLLVL.

This CDR3 is CSAKERGFSEKLFF. The V and J genes are TRBV20-1 and TRBJ1-4; TCRdb selects TRBD1, and the lack of DNA leaves this call unchecked. CDR1 DFQATT and CDR2 SNEGSKA come from the germline V gene (reference sequence). The CDR3 extends over 14 amino acids.

V usage is TRBV29-1 and J usage is TRBJ1-1; TCRdb's D call of TRBD1 is untestable without DNA. The CDR3 consists of 11 residues. Germline loops: CDR1 SQVTM, CDR2 ANQGSEA. This CDR3 is CSARQGLEAFF.

The genes are TRBV28 and TRBJ2-3; TCRdb's D gene call, TRBD2, goes unchecked for lack of DNA. CDR3 length: 15 residues. Germline V gives CDR1 MDHEN, CDR2 SYDVKM. CDR3 sequence: CASRSPGLYTDTQYF.

V is TRBV2 and J is TRBJ1-5. The CDR3 spans 13 residues. Looked up from germline, CDR1 is SNHLY and CDR2 is FYNNEI. The CDR3: CASSDREEQPQHF.

This chain connects TRBV29-1 to TRBJ2-1; TCRdb indicates TRBD2, and absent DNA this call remains unverified. CDR1 is SQVTM, CDR2 ANQGSEA, per germline. The CDR3 covers 14 residues. The CDR3 sequence: CSVTSGGTYNEQFF.

V gene TRBV7-7 combines with J gene TRBJ2-2. CDR3 length equals 12 residues. The germline gives CDR1 SSHAT, CDR2 FNYEAQ (reference sequence). This chain's CDR3 is CASSLIGGELFF. Supplemented by reference TRBV7-7 and TRBJ2-2, the full variable domain reads GAGVSQSPRYKVTKRGQDVTLRCDPISSHATLYWYQQALGQGPEFLTYFNYEAQPDKSGLPSDRFSAERPEGSISTLTIQRTEQRDSAMYRCASSLIGGELFFGEGSRLTVL.

The rearrangement uses TRBV6-2 or TRBV6-3 and TRBJ2-1; absent DNA, TCRdb's TRBD1 call cannot be checked. Germline V gives CDR1 MNHEY, CDR2 SVGEGT. The CDR3 is made up of 15 amino acids. The CDR3 sequence is CASSYFRGSYNEQFF.

The chain employs TRBV12-3 or TRBV12-4 and TRBJ1-5. The CDR3 extends over 14 amino acids. The CDR3 loop reads CASSLDGSNQPQHF.

This rearrangement joins TRBV7-8 to TRBJ2-7; there is no DNA to check the TCRdb D call of TRBD2. Germline-derived CDR1 and CDR2 are SGHVS and FQNEAQ. This CDR3 region has 17 residues. This CDR3 reads CASSLARLGRRSYEQYF. Supplemented by reference TRBV7-8 and TRBJ2-7, the full variable domain reads GAGVSQSPRYKVAKRGQDVALRCDPISGHVSLFWYQQALGQGPEFLTYFQNEAQLDKSGLPSDRFFAERPEGSVSTLKIQRTQQEDSAVYLCASSLARLGRRSYEQYFGPGTRLTVT.

The rearrangement joins TRBV7-9 to TRBJ1-2; TCRdb indicates TRBD1, and absent DNA this call remains unverified. This CDR3 contains 15 residues. Germline CDR1 reads SEHNR; CDR2 reads FQNEAQ (reference sequence). The chain's CDR3 is CASSLRTEANYGYTF.

The CDR3 region is CASSLSQGGPQHF. The chain joins TRBV5-6 to TRBJ1-5. Germline loops: CDR1 SGHDT, CDR2 YYEEEE. CDR3 length: 13 residues.

This chain connects TRBV11-2 to TRBJ1-1; lacking DNA, the TRBD1 call made by TCRdb goes unchecked. Germline V gives CDR1 SGHAT, CDR2 FQNNGV. This CDR3 comprises 15 residues. CDR3 protein: CASSYRTGMNTEAFF.

This chain joins TRBV7-9 and TRBJ1-2. The germline V gene encodes CDR1 SEHNR and CDR2 FQNEAQ (reference sequence). The CDR3 has 12 residues. The CDR3 protein is CASSLVPQGYTF.

The chain employs TRBV27 and TRBJ1-5. CDR1 and CDR2 (germline): MNHEY, SMNVEV (reference sequence). The length of the CDR3 is 14 residues. The CDR3 spells CASSLSRGNQPQHF.

The chain is built from TRBV24-1 and TRBJ2-1. CDR1 and CDR2 (germline): KGHDR, SFDVKD. The CDR3 covers 11 residues. The CDR3 here is CATSDGNEQFF.

This sequence joins TRBV5-1 and TRBJ2-7; TCRdb reports TRBD1, a call that lacks DNA to check it against. The length of the CDR3 is 14 residues. Per germline, CDR1 SGHRS and CDR2 YFSETQ. The CDR3: CASSPGRTTYEQYF.

The chain carries TRBV10-3 and TRBJ1-6; as DNA is missing, the TRBD1 call by TCRdb cannot be tested. Germline loops: CDR1 ENHRY, CDR2 SYGVKD. This CDR3 region has 13 residues. The CDR3 loop is CAIWTGEGSPLHF.

The rearrangement joins TRBV19 to TRBJ1-1; TCRdb's D call of TRBD1 is untestable without DNA. Looked up from germline, CDR1 is LNHDA and CDR2 is SQIVND (reference sequence). This CDR3 region has 14 residues. CDR3 sequence: CASSWTGLNTEAFF.

The rearrangement uses TRBV20-1 and TRBJ2-5; with no DNA, the TCRdb D assignment of TRBD1 cannot be verified. This CDR3 spans 15 amino acids. The germline CDR1 and CDR2 sequences are DFQATT and SNEGSKA (reference sequence). This chain's CDR3 is CSARDLWWQGETQYF.

The chain carries TRBV12-3 or TRBV12-4 and TRBJ2-4; with no DNA, the TCRdb D assignment of TRBD2 cannot be verified. CDR3 length equals 15 residues. CDR3 loop: CASSWGESLTSIQYF.

The V call is TRBV5-1, the J call TRBJ1-2; TCRdb's D call, TRBD1, is unchecked because there is no DNA. Per the germline V gene, CDR1 is SGHRS and CDR2 is YFSETQ. The CDR3 is 14 amino acids. The CDR3 loop reads CASSPKTGSHGYTF. The variable domain in full, completed from reference TRBV5-1 and TRBJ1-2, reads KAGVTQTPRYLIKTRGQQVTLSCSPISGHRSVSWYQQTPGQGLQFLFEYFSETQRNKGNFPGRFSGRQFSNSRSEMNVSTLELGDSALYLCASSPKTGSHGYTFGSGTRLTVV.

The chain uses TRBV11-2 and TRBJ2-1; TCRdb outputs TRBD1, but without DNA this stays unchecked. Germline CDR1 SGHAT, CDR2 FQNNGV. CDR3 length: 15 residues. CDR3 amino acids: CASSRQGSSYNEQFF.

The rearrangement uses TRBV5-6 and TRBJ2-7; checking the TCRdb D call of TRBD2 is not possible without DNA. There are 17 residues in the CDR3. Germline CDR1 reads SGHDT; CDR2 reads YYEEEE. The CDR3 here is CASSLLELAGASYEQYF.

V is TRBV28 and J is TRBJ2-1; TCRdb's D call, TRBD2, is unchecked because there is no DNA. The CDR3 length is 16 residues. The germline V gene has CDR1 MDHEN and CDR2 SYDVKM. The CDR3 reads CASSTIWTSGSQMQFF.

This chain uses TRBV5-4 with TRBJ2-1; checking the TCRdb D call of TRBD2 is not possible without DNA. In germline, CDR1 is SGHNT, CDR2 YYREEE (reference sequence). This CDR3 region has 18 residues. CDR3 sequence reads: CASSLGLVGSISYNEQFF.

This sequence joins TRBV12-3 or TRBV12-4 and TRBJ1-2; TCRdb reports TRBD1, a call that lacks DNA to check it against. The CDR3 loop spans 12 amino acids. The CDR3 region is CASSERDIGYTF.

The J gene is TRBJ2-7, the V gene TRBV18. Germline loops: CDR1 KGHSH, CDR2 LQKENI. CDR3 size: 13 residues. This CDR3 reads CFDSYLPTYEQYF.